A single sample is the source of the 32 T cell receptor beta chains below, sequenced in a study of human T cells and chemical hapten exposure. The time point here: patch test 2, 6 weeks after DPC sensitization. The treatment: therapeutic diphenylcyclopropenone sensitization with weekly scalp DPC. One entry per CDR3 protein, called by TCRdb with MiXCR from the RACE reads. The sample shows roughly 69,000 distinct CDR3 sequences, about a tenth of them seen only once. This specimen was whole blood, taken in connection with sensitization to the hapten diphenylcyclopropenone (DPC). These receptors all come from a woman in her 50s with alopecia areata. Some clones in this sample may be carry-over from other donors' samples.

This clonotype was found many times. The chain carries TRBV12-3 or TRBV12-4 and TRBJ2-5, with D hard to call. Deletions cut 5 bases from V and 1 base from J, with 5 bases between. There are 12 residues in the CDR3. The CDR3 nucleotides are TGTGCCAGCAGTCCCACCCAAGAGACCCAGTACTTC. It yields the protein CASSPTQETQYF.

This clonotype was seen ten or more times. This sequence joins TRBV2 and TRBJ2-3; D gene unclear. Trimming removed 6 bases at V and 2 bases at J, with 12 bases between. The CDR3 is 14 residues long. Per germline, CDR1 SNHLY and CDR2 FYNNEI. CDR3 coding DNA: TGTGCCAGCAGCCCTCGGGCGAACACAGATACGCAGTATTTT. Translating gives CASSPRANTDTQYF.

The chain is built from TRBV12-2 and TRBJ2-7; the table's D call, TRBD2, has no DNA check behind it. TRBV12-2 is reported as a pseudogene. There are 16 residues in the CDR3. This CDR3 reads CASRLARLAAFYEQYF. As DNA, the CDR3 is TGTGCAAGTCGCTTAGCCCGACTAGCGGCCTTCTACGAGCAGTACTTC.

The chain uses TRBV20-1 and TRBJ2-5; possibly TRBD2 for D (6 bases). CDR3 length: 15 residues. CDR1 DFQATT and CDR2 SNEGSKA come from the germline V gene (reference sequence). V lost 6 bases and J 1 base, leaving 18 bases between the germline ends. The CDR3 coding sequence is TGCAGTGCCCGGAGGGCCCAGTCTCTCCAAGAGACCCAGTACTTC. Protein product: CSARRAQSLQETQYF.

This clonotype showed up many times. The chain combines TRBV29-1 with TRBJ1-1; a weak D match, TRBD1 (6 bases). The germline V gene has CDR1 SQVTM and CDR2 ANQGSEA. The CDR3 totals 12 residues. Trimming shortened V by 7 bases and J by 1 base, and 10 bases separated the two germline ends. CDR3 protein: CSAGTPNTEAFF. The CDR3 bases are TGCAGCGCGGGGACACCGAACACTGAAGCTTTCTTT. The entire variable domain, with the rest obtained from reference TRBV29-1 and TRBJ1-1, is as follows: SAVISQKPSRDICQRGTSLTIQCQVDSQVTMMFWYRQQPGQSLTLIATANQGSEATYESGFVIDKFPISRPNLTFSTLTVSNMSPEDSSIYLCSAGTPNTEAFFGQGTRLTVV.

This clonotype has at least ten counts. The J gene is TRBJ2-1, the V gene TRBV10-2; D remains unclear. V was trimmed by 4 bases and J by 5 bases, leaving 6 bases between them. Germline V gene sequence: CDR1 WSHSY, CDR2 SAAADI. The length of the CDR3 is 12 residues. CDR3 nucleotides: TGCGCCAGCAGTGGGGGTGACAATGAGCAGTTCTTC. This codes for CASSGGDNEQFF.

This clonotype was picked up a small number of times. This chain connects TRBV25-1 to TRBJ2-7, with 9 bases identical to TRBD2. V lost 5 bases, J lost 4 bases, and 9 bases stayed unmatched. Germline CDR1 reads MGHDK; CDR2 reads SYGVNS. The CDR3 contains 15 residues. The CDR3 loop is CASSLGVAGEYEQYF. The CDR3 coding sequence is TGTGCCAGCAGTCTCGGAGTAGCGGGAGAGTACGAGCAGTACTTC.

This clonotype occurred many times. This chain links TRBV11-2 with TRBJ2-1; TRBD2 matches at 8 bases. The V and J ends lost 4 bases and 6 bases, in that order; junction bases with no gene match: 8. Germline V gives CDR1 SGHAT, CDR2 FQNNGV. CDR3 length: 15 residues. This CDR3 reads CASSSLAGPGNEQFF. The CDR3 DNA reads TGTGCCAGCAGCTCCTTAGCGGGACCGGGCAATGAGCAGTTCTTC.

The table lists this clonotype with a few counts. The gene calls are TRBV29-1 and TRBJ1-5; TRBD1 is a possible D gene (6 bases). Germline CDR1 reads SQVTM; CDR2 reads ANQGSEA. Trimming pared 4 bases from V and 4 bases from J, leaving 11 bases between. The CDR3 loop spans 13 amino acids. The CDR3 region has the DNA TGCAGCGTTGGTAGGGGGGTAAATCAGCCCCAGCATTTT. This encodes CSVGRGVNQPQHF. Together with reference TRBV29-1 and TRBJ1-5, the CDR3 gives the full variable domain: SAVISQKPSRDICQRGTSLTIQCQVDSQVTMMFWYRQQPGQSLTLIATANQGSEATYESGFVIDKFPISRPNLTFSTLTVSNMSPEDSSIYLCSVGRGVNQPQHFGDGTRLSIL.

This clonotype was observed a handful of times. The V call is TRBV29-1, the J call TRBJ2-1; 13 nucleotides match TRBD2. The trim removed 4 bases at V and 7 bases at J, leaving 10 bases unmatched. The length of the CDR3 is 16 residues. Germline-derived CDR1 and CDR2 are SQVTM and ANQGSEA. CDR3 in DNA: TGCAGCGTTGGAAGGACTAGCGGGAGACAGGGGAATGAGCAGTTCTTC. This sequence encodes CSVGRTSGRQGNEQFF.

This clonotype has ten or more counts. The chain recombines TRBV6-5 with TRBJ1-5; no clear D. The ends were cut back, 8 bases at V and 4 bases at J, with 12 bases in the middle. Per germline, CDR1 MNHEY and CDR2 SVGAGI. The CDR3 spans 13 residues. Here the CDR3 reads CASGSRWNQPQHF. Written as DNA, the CDR3 is TGTGCCAGCGGCTCAAGGTGGAATCAGCCCCAGCATTTT.

This clonotype showed up many times. The chain recombines TRBV20-1 with TRBJ2-1; D is undetermined. The CDR3 loop spans 12 amino acids. Germline V gene lookup returns CDR1 DFQATT and CDR2 SNEGSKA (reference sequence). V lost 3 bases and J lost 8, with 11 bases in between. CDR3 protein: CSASSQAHEQFF. CDR3 DNA: TGCAGTGCTAGTTCCCAGGCCCATGAGCAGTTCTTC.

This clonotype was found many times. This chain links TRBV5-1 with TRBJ1-4; perhaps TRBD1 as D (6 bases). V lost 4 bases, J lost 5 bases, and 15 bases lay in between. Germline assignment: CDR1 SGHRS and CDR2 YFSETQ. The CDR3 length is 15 residues. The CDR3 bases are TGCGCCAGCAGCCTACAGACAGGAAGAAATGAAAAACTGTTTTTT. It translates to CASSLQTGRNEKLFF. Using reference TRBV5-1 and TRBJ1-4 for the parts outside the CDR3, the full variable domain is KAGVTQTPRYLIKTRGQQVTLSCSPISGHRSVSWYQQTPGQGLQFLFEYFSETQRNKGNFPGRFSGRQFSNSRSEMNVSTLELGDSALYLCASSLQTGRNEKLFFGSGTQLSVL.

The chain employs TRBV5-6 and TRBJ2-1; D perhaps matches TRBD1 (5 bases). The CDR3 runs 15 residues. The germline CDR1 and CDR2 sequences are SGHDT and YYEEEE. Trimming stripped 4 bases from V and 0 bases from J, with 11 bases between. CDR3: CASSPWTSSYNEQFF. In DNA, the CDR3 is TGTGCCAGCAGCCCTTGGACAAGCTCCTACAATGAGCAGTTCTTC.

The table lists this clonotype with a few counts. The V and J genes are TRBV29-1 and TRBJ2-1; tentative D call: TRBD2 (5 bases). The CDR3 totals 13 residues. In germline, CDR1 is SQVTM, CDR2 ANQGSEA. Trimming cost V 4 bases and J 0 bases, with 7 bases left between them. The CDR3 sequence is CSVGTYSYNEQFF. CDR3 bases: TGCAGCGTTGGGACTTACTCCTACAATGAGCAGTTCTTC.

This clonotype was seen a few times. CDR3 amino acids: CSAPEPLSGSGTQYF. The CDR3 DNA reads as TGCAGTGCGCCTGAGCCCCTATCTGGGTCAGGGACCCAGTACTTC. This chain links TRBV20-1 with TRBJ2-5, with D unresolved. Per germline, CDR1 DFQATT and CDR2 SNEGSKA (reference sequence). This CDR3 has 15 residues. Trimming took 6 bases from V and 7 from J, leaving 24 bases between them.

The chain has TRBV6-5 and TRBJ2-5, with a possible D match to TRBD1 (6 bases). The CDR3 loop spans 13 amino acids. V was shortened by 6 bases and J by 3 bases, with 11 bases between the two germline ends. Germline V gene lookup returns CDR1 MNHEY and CDR2 SVGAGI. The CDR3 reads CASRPQGKETQYF. CDR3 sequence (DNA): TGTGCCAGCAGACCACAGGGAAAAGAGACCCAGTACTTC.

This clonotype was detected a few times. The chain employs TRBV24-1 and TRBJ1-5; possible D gene TRBD1, 5 bases. Germline CDR1 KGHDR, CDR2 SFDVKD. There are 14 residues in the CDR3. Trimming stripped 12 bases from V and 5 bases from J, with 19 bases between. As DNA, the CDR3 is TGTGCCCCGGACGGTTGGGGGGGAGATCAGCCCCAGCATTTT. Encoded protein: CAPDGWGGDQPQHF.

The table lists this clonotype with a count of one. The chain employs TRBV9 and TRBJ1-1, with D possibly being TRBD1 (6 bases). V gave up 0 bases and J gave up 5 bases, with 17 bases separating them. Per germline, CDR1 SGDLS and CDR2 YYNGEE. The CDR3 covers 16 residues. The CDR3 sequence: CASSVGQLGAQTEAFF. The CDR3 nucleotides read TGTGCCAGCAGCGTAGGGCAGTTGGGGGCCCAAACTGAAGCTTTCTTT.

This clonotype has more than one count but fewer than ten. J is TRBJ1-4 and V is TRBV28; 9 bases are a match to TRBD1. CDR3 length: 14 residues. Trimming removed 3 bases from V and 8 bases from J; junction bases left unmatched: 4. Germline V gene sequence: CDR1 MDHEN, CDR2 SYDVKM. The CDR3 coding sequence is TGTGCCAGCAGTTTCGGACAGGGGCAAGAAAAACTGTTTTTT. The encoded protein is CASSFGQGQEKLFF.

There are many counts of this clonotype. The chain uses TRBV5-1 and TRBJ2-3; 14 bases match TRBD2. Germline CDR1 SGHRS, CDR2 YFSETQ. This CDR3 region has 16 residues. With V trimmed by 3 bases and J by 10 bases, 10 bases remained unmatched. The CDR3, as DNA: TGCGCCAGCAGCTCCGGGACTAGCGGGAGAGCTTTAGCGCAGTATTTT. Translating it yields CASSSGTSGRALAQYF.

This clonotype was picked up many times. CDR3 nucleotide sequence: TGTGCCAGCAGTGAAGCCGGGACAGATACGCAGTATTTT. Residues: CASSEAGTDTQYF. The chain is built from TRBV6-1 and TRBJ2-3; D gene ambiguous. The V end lost 0 bases, the J end lost 3 bases, and 4 bases lay between the germline ends. This CDR3 is 13 amino acids long. Germline CDR1 MNHNS, CDR2 SASEGT.

This chain joins TRBV5-1 and TRBJ2-1; 11 nucleotides agree with TRBD2. The CDR3 has 16 residues. Germline loops: CDR1 SGHRS, CDR2 YFSETQ. Trimming at V came to 0 bases and at J to 4 bases, leaving 3 bases not matched to a gene. The CDR3 sequence: CASSLDRLAGYNEQFF. In DNA form, the CDR3 reads TGCGCCAGCAGCTTGGACCGACTAGCGGGGTACAATGAGCAGTTCTTC.

This clonotype showed up many times. The chain couples TRBV9 to TRBJ1-6; a possible D gene is TRBD1 (5 bases). CDR1 SGDLS and CDR2 YYNGEE come from the germline V gene. This CDR3 has 19 residues. Trimming removed 6 bases at V and 0 bases at J, with 22 bases between. CDR3 residues: CASKATLGAKSSYNSPLHF. CDR3 in DNA: TGTGCCAGCAAGGCCACACTCGGGGCAAAAAGCTCCTATAATTCACCCCTCCACTTT. Filled out from reference TRBV9 and TRBJ1-6, the complete variable domain reads DSGVTQTPKHLITATGQRVTLRCSPRSGDLSVYWYQQSLDQGLQFLIQYYNGEERAKGNILERFSAQQFPDLHSELNLSSLELGDSALYFCASKATLGAKSSYNSPLHFGNGTRLTVT.

The chain carries TRBV20-1 and TRBJ1-6; 9 bases are a match to TRBD1. The CDR3 consists of 14 residues. From germline, CDR1 is DFQATT and CDR2 SNEGSKA (reference sequence). After removal of 2 bases from V and 7 bases from J, the junction contained 3 bases not matched to a gene. The CDR3 DNA sequence: TGCAGTGCTAGACCCGGGACAGGGAATTCACCCCTCCACTTT. This encodes CSARPGTGNSPLHF.

V gene TRBV6-5 combines with J gene TRBJ1-1, with D possibly matching TRBD1 (5 bases). This CDR3 comprises 16 residues. The ends were cut back, 0 bases at V and 3 bases at J, with 14 bases in the middle. Germline V gene lookup returns CDR1 MNHEY and CDR2 SVGAGI. In DNA form, the CDR3 reads TGTGCCAGCAGTTACTCTGGGATAGGCAGGGACACTGAAGCTTTCTTT. This sequence encodes CASSYSGIGRDTEAFF.

This clonotype was counted at least ten times. The rearrangement uses TRBV7-2 and TRBJ1-5; the D gene is possibly TRBD1 (5 bases). The germline V gene has CDR1 SGHTA and CDR2 FQGNSA. Trimming removed 6 bases at V and 5 bases at J, with 14 bases between. The CDR3 is 14 residues long. CDR3 region: CASSWTSKDQPQHF. The CDR3 nucleotides are TGTGCCAGCAGTTGGACAAGCAAGGATCAGCCCCAGCATTTT.

This clonotype was detected a few times. The rearrangement links TRBV29-1 to TRBJ1-1, with D possibly matching TRBD1 (5 bases). Trimming shortened V by 3 bases and J by 7 bases, and 9 bases separated the two germline ends. This CDR3 contains 11 residues. Germline V CDR1 and CDR2: SQVTM, ANQGSEA. The CDR3 here is CSVDLGHEAFF. The CDR3 DNA follows: TGCAGCGTTGACTTGGGGCATGAAGCTTTCTTT.

This clonotype has at least ten counts. The gene calls are TRBV7-9 and TRBJ1-4, with a tentative D call TRBD1 (6 bases). The CDR3 is 17 amino acids. CDR1 is SEHNR and CDR2 is FQNEAQ in the germline V gene (reference sequence). V lost 2 bases, J lost 6 bases, and 19 bases lay in between. The CDR3 DNA reads as TGTGCCAGCAGCTTATTACGACAGGACGGTGATGATGAAAAACTGTTTTTT. It codes for CASSLLRQDGDDEKLFF.

V is TRBV7-9 and J is TRBJ2-1, with TRBD1 identical over 7 bases. Per the germline V gene, CDR1 is SEHNR and CDR2 is FQNEAQ (reference sequence). The V segment lost 4 bases and the J segment 4 bases; nucleotides outside the gene matches: 10. This CDR3 is 16 amino acids long. CDR3 amino acids: CASSSNRGFLYNEQFF. Here the CDR3 DNA reads TGTGCCAGCAGCTCTAACAGGGGCTTCCTTTACAATGAGCAGTTCTTC.

This clonotype showed up many times. The genes are TRBV14 and TRBJ1-5; D is unclear. The CDR3 runs to 13 residues. V was shortened by 1 base and J by 5 bases, with 6 bases between the two germline ends. From germline, CDR1 is SGHDN and CDR2 FVKESK. CDR3: CASSQGLDQPQHF. The CDR3 DNA sequence: TGTGCCAGCAGCCAAGGGCTGGATCAGCCCCAGCATTTT.

CDR3: CASSSQGANTEAFF. The CDR3 DNA sequence: TGTGCCAGCAGCTCTCAGGGCGCGAACACTGAAGCTTTCTTT. V usage is TRBV11-2 and J usage is TRBJ1-1, with D possibly TRBD1 on 5 matching bases. This CDR3 comprises 14 residues. Germline CDR1 reads SGHAT; CDR2 reads FQNNGV. Trimming removed 4 bases from V and 1 base from J, with 10 bases in between.